The clone carrying this TCR beta chain was seen more than once but under ten times. Its antigen is unknown. These data belong to a study of blood T cells in healthy people across ages. Findings of the study overall: Naive and antigen-experienced cells were not separated, limiting conclusive comparison.

A second PCR, run for 7 to 11 cycles, used a sample-barcoded 5' primer plus a J-beta primer mix. One entry per CDR3 protein, called by TCRdb with MiXCR from the 5' RACE reads. Of roughly 860,000 distinct CDR3 sequences in the sample, around 62% were seen once. Input material: blood. The clonotype originates from a man in his thirties or forties in good health.

The CDR3 nucleotides read TGTGCCAGAACAGGACCTGAGGGCTCTGGGGCCAACGTCCTGACTTTC. Protein product: CARTGPEGSGANVLTF. The chain uses TRBV7-9 and TRBJ2-6; D might be TRBD1 or TRBD2, each matching 5 bases. This CDR3 spans 16 amino acids. The germline CDR1 and CDR2 sequences are SEHNR and FQNEAQ (reference sequence). Trimming left V 9 bases short and J 0 bases short, with 15 bases between.